This TCR beta chain originates from a study of OX40 agonist ivuxolimab in advanced cancers. Study background: Treatment of patients was with ivuxolimab, an agonistic anti-OX40 (CD134) antibody. Enrolled patients in dose escalation had cancers that were hepatocellular carcinoma, melanoma, renal cell or head and neck cancer. The dose-escalation cohort was roughly 83% male, with a mean age of 60 years, ranging about 20 to 85. Study-level results: By week 6 at 0.1 to 3.0 mg/kg, blood CD4+ and CD8+ T cells had expanded clonally.

On this clone itself: As yet, its antigen is unknown.

Clones were sequenced by immunoSEQ multiplex PCR, and TCRdb holds only the in-frame ones, with some missing. The sample includes 65,000 to 75,000 clones, 70% to 90% of them seen just once. This TCR was sampled from an adult with an advanced solid tumor such as melanoma, head and neck, liver or kidney cancer. The sample was CD4+ or CD8+ T cells sorted from blood, taken in a trial of the OX40 agonist ivuxolimab.

CDR3 protein: CASSSGQGFGTGELFF. The CDR3 DNA is TGTGCCAGCAGCTCGGGACAGGGTTTTGGAACCGGGGAGCTGTTTTTT. The genes are TRBV5-8 and TRBJ2-2; 9 positions agree with TRBD1. CDR1 SGHTS and CDR2 YDEGEE come from the germline V gene. V shed 3 bases and J 5 bases; nucleotides not matched to a gene: 8. The CDR3 covers 16 residues.